This entry is about one T cell receptor beta chain. Antigen unknown. The data derive from a study of graft-versus-host responses after intestinal transplantation. Only in-frame clones appear in the TCRdb table, and some are missing; sequencing was by immunoSEQ multiplex PCR. Of about 88,000 clones listed, approximately 90% are singletons. Germline CDR1 reads SGHAT; CDR2 reads FQNNGV. The ends lost 3 bases at V and 7 bases at J; junction bases unmatched: 6. CDR3 length: 13 residues. The receptor was derived from a human donor who was the organ donor for an intestinal transplant. Sequences were derived from unstimulated CD4+ T cells sorted from spleen or lymph node cells, sampled before transplant. This sequence joins TRBV11-2 and TRBJ2-7; 7 bases are a match to TRBD2. The CDR3 DNA follows: TGTGCCAGCAGCTTCGCGGGGGAGAGAGAGCAGTACTTC. Amino acids: CASSFAGEREQYF.